This TCR beta chain was obtained from a study of technical replicates of blood from a handful of donors. Assay used: immunoSEQ multiplex PCR; TCRdb lists only in-frame clones, some missing. The profile shows under 95,000 clones, about 98% of them singletons. The CDR3 length is 17 residues. The V gene's germline CDR1 is MGHRA and CDR2 YSYEKL. Trimming pared 0 bases from V and 4 bases from J, leaving 18 bases between. This TCR was recovered from a human donor in good health. The sequencing input was T cells isolated from PBMCs. The V call is TRBV4-1, the J call TRBJ2-5; TRBD1 is a possible D gene (6 bases). The CDR3 DNA reads as TGCGCCAGCAGCCAAGAAGGAGTCCGGACAGAAGGAGAGACCCAGTACTTC. Protein sequence: CASSQEGVRTEGETQYF.